This record covers a single T cell receptor (beta chain). Its specificity is not known. TCRdb's copy holds only in-frame clones and misses some; the assay was immunoSEQ multiplex PCR. The repertoire holds more than 20,000 clones, with about 81% as singletons. The sample belongs to a study of CD4 T cells in relation to SARS-CoV-2 and coronaviruses. Study overall: TCR beta CDR3s were sequenced after roughly nine-day antigen culture of PBMCs.

Findings and limits, study-wide: No crossreactivity against non-spike viral proteins was tested here.

V lost 5 bases, J lost 0 bases, and 10 bases lay in between. Germline V gene sequence: CDR1 SGHTA, CDR2 FQGNSA. This CDR3 spans 15 amino acids. Before the COVID-19 pandemic, during about 2010-2019, CD4+ T cells were taken from unexposed donors. CD4+ T cells were isolated from the cells after 10 days of culture. Sequenced: CD4+ T cells from PBMCs, cultured in vitro. The receptor was isolated from a human donor in good health. This sequence joins TRBV7-2 and TRBJ2-2; possibly TRBD2 for D (5 bases). The CDR3: CASSETSTNTGELFF. As DNA, the CDR3 is TGTGCCAGCAGCGAAACTAGTACGAACACCGGGGAGCTGTTTTTT.